The source of this TCR beta chain is a study of T cells expressing NK-cell markers. One entry per CDR3 protein, without DNA, is what TCRdb gives after re-calling the 5' RACE reads. This sample's clone table lists around 470,000 distinct CDR3 sequences. The CDR3 loop spans 14 amino acids. Germline CDR1 is SGDLS and CDR2 is YYNGEE. The rearrangement links TRBV9 to TRBJ2-3; TCRdb names TRBD1, which stays unverified in the absence of DNA. The TCR comes from a woman between 50 and 59 years old in good health. The sequenced sample consisted of blood T cells: a sorted CD56 or NKG2C T cell subset, CD4+ or CD8+ T cells, or bulk PBMC T cells (not recorded which). CDR3 loop: CASSVRGSTDTQYF.